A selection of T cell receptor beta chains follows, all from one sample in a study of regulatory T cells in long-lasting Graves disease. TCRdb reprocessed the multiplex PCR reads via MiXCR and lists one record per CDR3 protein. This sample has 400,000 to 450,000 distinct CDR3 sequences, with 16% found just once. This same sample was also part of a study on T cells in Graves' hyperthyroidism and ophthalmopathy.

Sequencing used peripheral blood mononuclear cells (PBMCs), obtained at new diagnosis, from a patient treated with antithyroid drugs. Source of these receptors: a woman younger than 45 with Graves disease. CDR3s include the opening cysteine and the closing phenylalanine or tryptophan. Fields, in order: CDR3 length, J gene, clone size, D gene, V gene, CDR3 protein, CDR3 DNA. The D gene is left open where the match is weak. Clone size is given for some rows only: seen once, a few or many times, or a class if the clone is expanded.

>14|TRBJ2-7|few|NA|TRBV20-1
CSARGLASRFEQYF
TGCAGTGCTAGAGGGCTAGCTAGCCGCTTCGAGCAGTACTTC
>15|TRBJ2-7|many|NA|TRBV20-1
CSAELPQDKPYEQYF
TGCAGTGCTGAACTCCCCCAGGACAAGCCCTACGAGCAGTACTTC
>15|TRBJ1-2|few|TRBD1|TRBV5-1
CASTISGQGLYGYTF
TGCGCCAGCACAATCTCGGGACAGGGCCTCTATGGCTACACCTTC
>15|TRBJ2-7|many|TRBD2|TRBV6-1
CASTPPGTSSHEQYF
TGTGCCAGCACCCCCCCCGGGACTAGTTCCCACGAGCAGTACTTC
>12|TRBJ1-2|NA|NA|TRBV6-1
CASRPQADGYTF
TGTGCCAGCCGCCCGCAGGCCGATGGCTACACCTTC
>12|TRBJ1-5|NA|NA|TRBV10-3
CAISPSDQPQHF
TGTGCCATCAGTCCCTCGGATCAGCCCCAGCATTTT
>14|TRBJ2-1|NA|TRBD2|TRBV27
CASSLVREGDEQFF
TGTGCCAGCAGTTTGGTGCGGGAGGGGGATGAGCAGTTCTTC
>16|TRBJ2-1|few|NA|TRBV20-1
CSALVFLAGPHNEQFF
TGCAGTGCTCTAGTTTTTCTTGCGGGACCCCACAATGAGCAGTTCTTC
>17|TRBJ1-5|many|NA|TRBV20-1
CSANAEGSSHSNQPQHF
TGCAGTGCCAACGCCGAAGGCAGTTCTCATAGCAATCAGCCCCAGCATTTT
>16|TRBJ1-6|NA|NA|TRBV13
CASTPQGSSYNSPLHF
TGTGCCAGCACTCCGCAGGGGAGCTCCTATAATTCACCCCTCCACTTT
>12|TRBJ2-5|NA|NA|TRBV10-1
CASSEWEKYQYF
TGCGCCAGCAGTGAGTGGGAGAAATACCAGTACTTC
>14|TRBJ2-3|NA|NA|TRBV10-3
CAIGERGMSDTQYF
TGTGCCATCGGGGAGAGGGGAATGTCAGATACGCAGTATTTT
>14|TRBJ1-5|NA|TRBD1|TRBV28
CASNQGVVNQPQHF
TGTGCCAGCAACCAGGGGGTAGTCAATCAGCCCCAGCATTTT
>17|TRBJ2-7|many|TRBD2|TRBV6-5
CASSSTSGRAGSYEQYF
TGTGCCAGCAGTTCTACTAGCGGGAGGGCGGGCTCCTACGAGCAGTACTTC
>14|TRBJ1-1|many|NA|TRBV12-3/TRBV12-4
CASRLGTANTEAFF
TGTGCCAGCAGGCTTGGGACGGCGAACACTGAAGCTTTCTTT
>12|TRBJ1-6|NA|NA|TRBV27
CASSPQTSPLHF
TGTGCCAGCAGTCCTCAGACTTCACCCCTCCACTTT
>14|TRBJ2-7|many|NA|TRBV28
CASSIWDGTYEQYF
TGTGCCAGCAGTATTTGGGACGGTACCTACGAGCAGTACTTC
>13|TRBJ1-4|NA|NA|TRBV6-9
CASSCVTTEKLFF
TGTGCCAGCAGTTGCGTAACAACTGAAAAACTGTTTTTT
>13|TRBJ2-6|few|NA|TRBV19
CASTTSGANVLTF
TGTGCCAGTACCACCTCTGGGGCCAACGTCCTGACTTTC
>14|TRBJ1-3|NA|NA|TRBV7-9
CASSLITSGNTIYF
TGTGCCAGCAGCTTAATAACCTCTGGAAACACCATATATTTT
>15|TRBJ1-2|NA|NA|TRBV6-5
CASSYSGKANYGYTF
TGTGCCAGCAGTTACTCCGGGAAAGCTAACTATGGCTACACCTTC
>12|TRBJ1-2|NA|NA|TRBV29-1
CSASGSNYGYTF
TGCAGCGCTAGCGGGAGTAACTATGGCTACACCTTC
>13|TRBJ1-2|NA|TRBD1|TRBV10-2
CASGEDRGNGYTF
TGCGCCAGCGGAGAGGACAGGGGAAATGGCTACACCTTC
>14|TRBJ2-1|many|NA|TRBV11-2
CASSTYPRHNEQFF
TGTGCCAGCAGCACCTACCCCCGCCACAATGAGCAGTTCTTC
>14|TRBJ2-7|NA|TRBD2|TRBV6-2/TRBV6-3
CASSSGLAGVAQYF
TGTGCCAGCTCCTCGGGACTAGCGGGAGTGGCCCAGTACTTC
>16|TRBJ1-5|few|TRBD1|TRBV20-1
CSAQKGQALYHQPQHF
TGCAGTGCCCAAAAGGGACAGGCATTATATCATCAGCCCCAGCATTTT
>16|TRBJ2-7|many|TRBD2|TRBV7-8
CASSSRLAGATYEQYF
TGTGCCAGCAGCTCTCGACTAGCGGGAGCCACCTACGAGCAGTACTTC
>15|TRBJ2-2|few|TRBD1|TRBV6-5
CASSYPGDRAGELFF
TGTGCCAGCAGTTACCCAGGGGACAGGGCCGGGGAGCTGTTTTTT
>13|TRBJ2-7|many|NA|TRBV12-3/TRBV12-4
CASSLLSSYEQYF
TGTGCCAGCAGTTTACTCAGTTCCTACGAGCAGTACTTC
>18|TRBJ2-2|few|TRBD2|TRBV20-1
CSGVGLAGGLSSTGELFF
TGCAGTGGGGTGGGACTAGCGGGAGGGCTCAGTTCCACCGGGGAGCTGTTTTTT
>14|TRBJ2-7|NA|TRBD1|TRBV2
CASRTAQGAYEQYF
TGTGCCAGCAGGACGGCACAGGGGGCCTACGAGCAGTACTTC
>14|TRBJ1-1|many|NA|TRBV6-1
CASLRVGMNTEAFF
TGTGCCAGCCTCCGGGTCGGGATGAACACTGAAGCTTTCTTT
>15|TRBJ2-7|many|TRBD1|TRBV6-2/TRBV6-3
CASSYLGQGAYEQYF
TGTGCCAGCAGTTACTTGGGACAGGGAGCCTACGAGCAGTACTTC
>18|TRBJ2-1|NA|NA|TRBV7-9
CASSHDPQAGRAYNGQFF
TGTGCCAGCAGTCACGACCCCCAGGCGGGAAGAGCCTACAATGGGCAGTTCTTC
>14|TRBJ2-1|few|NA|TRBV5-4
CASSLEFSYNEQFF
TGTGCCAGCAGCTTGGAGTTCTCCTACAATGAGCAGTTCTTC
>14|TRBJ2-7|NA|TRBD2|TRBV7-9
CASSYTGGGNEQYF
TGTGCCAGCAGCTACACGGGAGGGGGTAACGAGCAGTACTTC
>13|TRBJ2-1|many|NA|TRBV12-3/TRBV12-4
CASSLRSYNEQFF
TGTGCCAGCAGTTTGAGGAGCTACAATGAGCAGTTCTTC
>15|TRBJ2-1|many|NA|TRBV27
CASSGRRGSYNEQFF
TGTGCCAGCAGTGGGAGGAGGGGCTCCTACAATGAGCAGTTCTTC
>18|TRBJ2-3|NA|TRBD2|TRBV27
CATCGVAGSEVRTDTQYF
TGTGCCACCTGCGGGGTAGCGGGCTCAGAGGTTCGCACAGATACGCAGTATTTT
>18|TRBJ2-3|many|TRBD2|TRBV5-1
CASSLTPGLAGGPDTQYF
TGCGCCAGCAGCTTGACTCCGGGACTAGCGGGAGGGCCTGATACGCAGTATTTT
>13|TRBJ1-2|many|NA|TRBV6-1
CASSEPTAGGYTF
TGTGCCAGCAGTGAACCTACAGCGGGCGGCTACACCTTC
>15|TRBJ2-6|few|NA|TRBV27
CASGLQSAGANVLTF
TGTGCCAGCGGTCTTCAGTCAGCCGGGGCCAACGTCCTGACTTTC
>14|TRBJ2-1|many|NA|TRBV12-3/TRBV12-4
CASRTTGKPNEQFF
TGTGCCAGCAGAACGACGGGAAAGCCCAATGAGCAGTTCTTC
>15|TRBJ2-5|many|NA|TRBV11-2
CASSLERTGQETQYF
TGTGCCAGCAGCTTAGAAAGGACGGGCCAAGAGACCCAGTACTTC
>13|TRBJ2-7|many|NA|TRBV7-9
CASSLQYSYEQYF
TGTGCCAGCAGCTTACAGTACTCCTACGAGCAGTACTTC
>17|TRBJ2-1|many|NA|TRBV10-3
CAISDPRQDAFYNEQFF
TGTGCCATCAGTGACCCGAGACAGGACGCTTTTTACAATGAGCAGTTCTTC
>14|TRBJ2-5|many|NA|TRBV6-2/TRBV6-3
CASSYSGMGETQYF
TGTGCCAGCAGTTATTCCGGGATGGGAGAGACCCAGTACTTC
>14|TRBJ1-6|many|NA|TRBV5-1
CASSLEDGNSPLHF
TGCGCCAGCAGCTTGGAGGACGGCAATTCACCCCTCCACTTT
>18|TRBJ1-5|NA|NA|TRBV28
CASSRDTPDPYSNQPQHF
TGTGCCAGCAGTCGGGACACTCCCGACCCTTATAGCAATCAGCCCCAGCATTTT
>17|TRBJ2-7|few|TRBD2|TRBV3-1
CASSLRTSGSGGLQQYF
TGTGCCAGCAGCCTCCGGACTAGCGGGAGTGGGGGGCTACAGCAGTACTTC
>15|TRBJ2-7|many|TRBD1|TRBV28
CASSPLEGASYEQYF
TGTGCCAGCAGTCCCCTCGAGGGGGCTTCCTACGAGCAGTACTTC
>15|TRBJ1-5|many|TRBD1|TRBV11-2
CASSTGQGPRVAQHF
TGTGCCAGCAGCACGGGACAGGGGCCCCGAGTGGCCCAGCATTTT
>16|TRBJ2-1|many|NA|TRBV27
CASSLWTGESYNEQFF
TGTGCCAGCAGTTTATGGACGGGAGAGAGCTACAATGAGCAGTTCTTC
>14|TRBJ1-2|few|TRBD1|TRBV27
CASKYTGGGVGYTF
TGTGCCAGCAAATACACAGGGGGAGGTGTTGGCTACACCTTC
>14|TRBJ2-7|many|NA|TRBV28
CASSLWASSYEQYF
TGTGCCAGCAGTTTGTGGGCGAGCTCCTACGAGCAGTACTTC